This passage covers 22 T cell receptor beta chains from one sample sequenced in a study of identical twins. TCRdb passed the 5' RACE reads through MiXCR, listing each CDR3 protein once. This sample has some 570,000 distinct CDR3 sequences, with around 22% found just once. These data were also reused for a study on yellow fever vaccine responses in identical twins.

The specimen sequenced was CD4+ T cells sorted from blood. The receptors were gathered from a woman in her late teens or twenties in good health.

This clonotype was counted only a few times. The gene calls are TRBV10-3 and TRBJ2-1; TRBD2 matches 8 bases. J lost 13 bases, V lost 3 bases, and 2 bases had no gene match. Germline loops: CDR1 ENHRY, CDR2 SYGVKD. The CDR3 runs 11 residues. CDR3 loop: CAISEGTRQFF. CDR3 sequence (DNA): TGTGCCATCAGTGAAGGGACTAGACAGTTCTTC.

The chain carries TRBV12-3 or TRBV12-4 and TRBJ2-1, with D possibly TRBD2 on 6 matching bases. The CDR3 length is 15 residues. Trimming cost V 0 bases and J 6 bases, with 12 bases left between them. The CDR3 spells CASSLAETSPNEQFF. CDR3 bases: TGTGCCAGCAGTTTAGCCGAGACTAGTCCCAATGAGCAGTTCTTC.

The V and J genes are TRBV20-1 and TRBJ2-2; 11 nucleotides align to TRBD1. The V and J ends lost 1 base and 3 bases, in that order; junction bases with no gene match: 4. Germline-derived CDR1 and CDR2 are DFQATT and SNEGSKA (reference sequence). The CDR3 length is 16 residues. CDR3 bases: TGCAGTGCTAGAGGTTGGGGACAGGGGGACACCGGGGAGCTGTTTTTT. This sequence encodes CSARGWGQGDTGELFF.

CDR3 coding DNA: TGCAGCGTTGAAGATCGGGCGCGTAACGGGGGCAATGAGCAGTTCTTC. Its protein product is CSVEDRARNGGNEQFF. The chain recombines TRBV29-1 with TRBJ2-1; D is possibly TRBD2 (6 bases). V lost 0 bases to trimming and J lost 6 bases, with 18 bases between them. This CDR3 comprises 16 residues. The germline V gene encodes CDR1 SQVTM and CDR2 ANQGSEA.

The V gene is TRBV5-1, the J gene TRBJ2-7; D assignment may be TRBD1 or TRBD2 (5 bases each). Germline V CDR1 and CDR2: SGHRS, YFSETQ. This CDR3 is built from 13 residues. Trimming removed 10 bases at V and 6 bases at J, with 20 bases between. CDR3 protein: CAPGQRLGVEQYF. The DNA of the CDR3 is TGCGCCCCGGGGCAGCGGCTCGGGGTCGAGCAGTACTTC. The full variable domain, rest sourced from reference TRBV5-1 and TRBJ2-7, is KAGVTQTPRYLIKTRGQQVTLSCSPISGHRSVSWYQQTPGQGLQFLFEYFSETQRNKGNFPGRFSGRQFSNSRSEMNVSTLELGDSALYLCAPGQRLGVEQYFGPGTRLTVT.

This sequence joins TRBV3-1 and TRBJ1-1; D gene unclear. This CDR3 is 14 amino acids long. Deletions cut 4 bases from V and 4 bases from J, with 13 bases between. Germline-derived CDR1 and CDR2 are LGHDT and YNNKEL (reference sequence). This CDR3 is CASSPQRSGTEAFF. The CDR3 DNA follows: TGTGCCAGCAGCCCCCAGAGGTCGGGCACTGAAGCTTTCTTT.

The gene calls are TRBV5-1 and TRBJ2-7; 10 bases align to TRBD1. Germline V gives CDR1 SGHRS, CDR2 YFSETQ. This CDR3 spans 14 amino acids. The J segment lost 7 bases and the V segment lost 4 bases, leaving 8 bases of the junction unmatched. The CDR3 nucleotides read TGCGCCAGCAGCCGGGACAGGGGTGTTTGGGAGCAGTACTTC. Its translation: CASSRDRGVWEQYF.

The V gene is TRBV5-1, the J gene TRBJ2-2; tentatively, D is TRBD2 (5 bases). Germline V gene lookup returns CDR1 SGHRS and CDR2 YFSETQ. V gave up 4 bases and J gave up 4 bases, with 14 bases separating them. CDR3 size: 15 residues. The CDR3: CASSPREMGTGELFF. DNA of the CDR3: TGCGCCAGCAGCCCAAGGGAGATGGGCACCGGGGAGCTGTTTTTT.

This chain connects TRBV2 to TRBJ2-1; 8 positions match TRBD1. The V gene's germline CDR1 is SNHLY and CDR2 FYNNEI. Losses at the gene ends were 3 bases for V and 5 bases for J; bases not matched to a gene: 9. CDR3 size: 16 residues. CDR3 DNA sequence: TGTGCCAGCAGTGACCTCACCAGGGGGCCGAACAATGAGCAGTTCTTC. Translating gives CASSDLTRGPNNEQFF.

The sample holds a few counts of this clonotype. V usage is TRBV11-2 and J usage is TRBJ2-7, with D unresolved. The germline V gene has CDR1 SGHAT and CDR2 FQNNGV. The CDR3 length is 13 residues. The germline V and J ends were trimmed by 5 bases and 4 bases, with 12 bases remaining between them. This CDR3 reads CASSPVFGYEQYV. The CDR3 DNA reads TGTGCCAGCAGCCCAGTGTTCGGTTACGAGCAGTACGTC.

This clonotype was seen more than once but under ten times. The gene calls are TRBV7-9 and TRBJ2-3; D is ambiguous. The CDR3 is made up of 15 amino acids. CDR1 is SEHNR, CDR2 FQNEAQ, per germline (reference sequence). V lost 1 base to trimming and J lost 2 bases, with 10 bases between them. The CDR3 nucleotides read TGTGCCAGCAGCTTAGTGGACGTCTACACAGATACGCAGTATTTT. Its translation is CASSLVDVYTDTQYF. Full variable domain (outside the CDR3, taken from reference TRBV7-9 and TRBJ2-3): DTGVSQNPRHKITKRGQNVTFRCDPISEHNRLYWYRQTLGQGPEFLTYFQNEAQLEKSRLLSDRFSAERPKGSFSTLEIQRTEQGDSAMYLCASSLVDVYTDTQYFGPGTRLTVL.

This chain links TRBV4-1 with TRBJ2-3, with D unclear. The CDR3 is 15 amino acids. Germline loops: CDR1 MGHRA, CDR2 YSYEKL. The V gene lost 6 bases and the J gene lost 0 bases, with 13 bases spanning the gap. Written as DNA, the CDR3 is TGCGCCAGCAGTTCTAGAGAGTCTAGCACAGATACGCAGTATTTT. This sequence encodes CASSSRESSTDTQYF.

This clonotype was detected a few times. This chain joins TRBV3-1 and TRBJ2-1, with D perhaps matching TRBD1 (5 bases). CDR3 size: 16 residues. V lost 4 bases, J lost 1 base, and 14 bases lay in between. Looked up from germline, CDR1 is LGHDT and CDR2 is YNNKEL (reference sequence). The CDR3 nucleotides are TGTGCCAGCAGCCCTCGCAGGGCCTCATCCTACAATGAGCAGTTCTTC. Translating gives CASSPRRASSYNEQFF.

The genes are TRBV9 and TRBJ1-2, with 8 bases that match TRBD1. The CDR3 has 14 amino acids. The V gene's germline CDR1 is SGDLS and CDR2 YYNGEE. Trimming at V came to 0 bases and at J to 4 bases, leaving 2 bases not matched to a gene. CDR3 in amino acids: CASSVGDRPYGYTF. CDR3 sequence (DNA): TGTGCCAGCAGCGTAGGGGACAGGCCCTATGGCTACACCTTC.

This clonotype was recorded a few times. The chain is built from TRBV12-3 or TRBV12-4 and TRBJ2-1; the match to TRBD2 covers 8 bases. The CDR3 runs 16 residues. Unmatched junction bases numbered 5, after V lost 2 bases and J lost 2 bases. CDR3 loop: CASSLSQGLAYNEQFF. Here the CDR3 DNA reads TGTGCCAGCAGTTTATCTCAGGGACTAGCCTACAATGAGCAGTTCTTC.

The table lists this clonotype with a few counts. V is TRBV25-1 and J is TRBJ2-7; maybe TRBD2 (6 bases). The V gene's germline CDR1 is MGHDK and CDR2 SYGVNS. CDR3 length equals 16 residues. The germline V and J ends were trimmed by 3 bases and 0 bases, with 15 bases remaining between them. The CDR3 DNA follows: TGTGCCAGCAGTGACTCCCCCGGAGGGAACTCCTACGAGCAGTACTTC. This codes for CASSDSPGGNSYEQYF.

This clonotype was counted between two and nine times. The CDR3 DNA reads as TGTGCCAGCTCACTCAGACAGGGGGAGTCTCACGAGCAGTACTTC. It yields the protein CASSLRQGESHEQYF. This sequence joins TRBV18 and TRBJ2-7; 9 nucleotides agree with TRBD1. The V gene end was trimmed by 4 bases and the J gene end by 5 bases; junction bases not matched to a gene: 9. This CDR3 region has 15 residues. Germline V CDR1 and CDR2: KGHSH, LQKENI.

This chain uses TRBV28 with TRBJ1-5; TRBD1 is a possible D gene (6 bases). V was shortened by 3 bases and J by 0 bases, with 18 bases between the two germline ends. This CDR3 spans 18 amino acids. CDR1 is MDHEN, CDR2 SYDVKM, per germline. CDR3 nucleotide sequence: TGTGCCAGCAGTTTGGAACCTACGGGGGCAGGTAGCAATCAGCCCCAGCATTTT. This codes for CASSLEPTGAGSNQPQHF. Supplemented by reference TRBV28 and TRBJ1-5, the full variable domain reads DVKVTQSSRYLVKRTGEKVFLECVQDMDHENMFWYRQDPGLGLRLIYFSYDVKMKEKGDIPEGYSVSREKKERFSLILESASTNQTSMYLCASSLEPTGAGSNQPQHFGDGTRLSIL.

The CDR3 is CASSSPGAYNEQFF. The CDR3 region has the DNA TGCGCCAGCAGCTCGCCGGGGGCCTACAATGAGCAGTTCTTC. J is TRBJ2-1 and V is TRBV5-1, with D tentatively TRBD2 (6 bases). Germline V CDR1 and CDR2: SGHRS, YFSETQ. This CDR3 region has 14 residues. V was shortened by 3 bases and J by 2 bases, with 9 bases between the two germline ends. Filled out from reference TRBV5-1 and TRBJ2-1, the complete variable domain reads KAGVTQTPRYLIKTRGQQVTLSCSPISGHRSVSWYQQTPGQGLQFLFEYFSETQRNKGNFPGRFSGRQFSNSRSEMNVSTLELGDSALYLCASSSPGAYNEQFFGPGTRLTVL.

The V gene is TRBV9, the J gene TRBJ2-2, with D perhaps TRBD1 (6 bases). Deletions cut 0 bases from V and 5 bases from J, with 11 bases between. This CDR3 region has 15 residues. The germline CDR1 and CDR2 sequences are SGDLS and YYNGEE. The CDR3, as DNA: TGTGCCAGCAGCGTAGCGGGACAAACGACCGGGGAGCTGTTTTTT. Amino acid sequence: CASSVAGQTTGELFF.

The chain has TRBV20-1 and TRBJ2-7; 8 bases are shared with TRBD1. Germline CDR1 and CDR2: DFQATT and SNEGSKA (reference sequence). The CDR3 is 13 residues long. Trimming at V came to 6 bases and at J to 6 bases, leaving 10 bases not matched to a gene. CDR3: CSAFGQGGSEQYF. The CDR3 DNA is TGCAGTGCCTTTGGACAGGGCGGGTCCGAGCAGTACTTC.

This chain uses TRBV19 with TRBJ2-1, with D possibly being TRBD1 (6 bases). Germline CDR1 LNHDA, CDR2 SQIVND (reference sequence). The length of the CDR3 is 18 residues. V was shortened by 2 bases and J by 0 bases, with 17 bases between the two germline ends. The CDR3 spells CASSIPRSGDLSYNEQFF. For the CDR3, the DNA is TGTGCCAGTAGTATACCCCGGTCAGGGGATCTCTCCTACAATGAGCAGTTCTTC.